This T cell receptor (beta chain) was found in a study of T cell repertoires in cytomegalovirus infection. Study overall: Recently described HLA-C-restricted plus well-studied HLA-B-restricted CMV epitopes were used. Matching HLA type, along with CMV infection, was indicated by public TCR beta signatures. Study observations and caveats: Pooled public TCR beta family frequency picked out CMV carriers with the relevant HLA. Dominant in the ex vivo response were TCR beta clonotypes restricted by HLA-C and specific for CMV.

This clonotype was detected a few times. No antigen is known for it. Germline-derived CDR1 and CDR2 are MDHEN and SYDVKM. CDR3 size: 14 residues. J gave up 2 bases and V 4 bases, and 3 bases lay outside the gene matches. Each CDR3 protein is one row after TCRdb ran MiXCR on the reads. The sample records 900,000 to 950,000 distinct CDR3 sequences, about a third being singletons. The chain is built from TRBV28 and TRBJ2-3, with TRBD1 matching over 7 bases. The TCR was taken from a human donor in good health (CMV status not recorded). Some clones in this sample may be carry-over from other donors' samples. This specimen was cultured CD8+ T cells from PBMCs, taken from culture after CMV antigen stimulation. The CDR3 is CASSWDSYTDTQYF. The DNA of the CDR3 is TGTGCCAGCAGTTGGGACAGCTACACAGATACGCAGTATTTT.